This TCR beta chain was identified in a study of blood T cell repertoires in COVID-19. Turning to the study itself: T cells, B-cell-depleted T cells, or PBMCs provided the cDNA or gDNA that served as material.

Source study methods: Amplification from reference gene primers served as the basis for estimated nucleated cell counts. The method was immunoSEQ multiplex PCR; TCRdb's version includes in-frame clones alone and lacks a portion of them. For V, J and clone size, that table is used; D and trimming come from the DNA. The table lists some 260,000 clones, over 70% of them singletons, with more than 8.5% in the top ten. This CDR3 has 16 amino acids. The V gene's germline CDR1 is SGHNT and CDR2 YENEEA. Losses at the gene ends were 5 bases for V and 5 bases for J; bases not matched to a gene: 4. This chain uses TRBV11-3 with TRBJ2-3; 16 nucleotides line up with TRBD2. This receptor was taken from a woman in her seventies with COVID-19, enrolled during active disease. The sample consisted of peripheral blood. The CDR3 DNA reads TGTGCCAGCAGCCCAGGGACTAGCGGGAGGGAAGATACGCAGTATTTT. Amino acids: CASSPGTSGREDTQYF.